This TCR beta chain was found in a study of shared clonotypes between healthy human individuals. Study-level results: Estimated richness was generally greater in naive than memory subsets.

On this clone: Its antigen is currently unknown.

Measured with immunoSEQ multiplex PCR; TCRdb has only the in-frame clones, and not every one. The repertoire holds about 320,000 clones, roughly 87% seen once, with around 15% in the top ten. Germline-derived CDR1 and CDR2 are SEHNR and FQNEAQ (reference sequence). V trimming: 7 bases; J trimming: 4 bases; junction bases outside the gene matches: 4. This CDR3 comprises 12 residues. The source of this sequence is a man between 18 and 35 years old in good health. Sequencing was performed on memory CD8+ T cells sorted from blood. Subset described: CD45RO+ cells pooled with CCR7-negative TemRA cells. V and J are TRBV7-9 and TRBJ2-7, with 7 bases fitting TRBD1. CDR3 sequence reads: CASTTGAYEQYF. The CDR3 coding sequence is TGTGCCAGCACCACAGGGGCGTACGAGCAGTACTTC.